These 16 T cell receptor beta chains were all obtained from the same sample, sequenced in a study of T cells in women clearing cervical HPV infection. This table comes from immunoSEQ multiplex PCR, and its TCRdb copy is limited to in-frame clones, with some not included. The table for this sample gives about 25,000 clones. Sequenced sample: blood buffy coat. These receptors came from a woman between 18 and 69 years old with a cervical HPV16 infection that either progressed to CIN3+ or cleared (not recorded which).

CDR3 DNA, as far as it was read: TGTGCCAGCACACGGGGGGAGAACTCGCCTGAA. It yields the protein CASTRGENSPE. The whole CDR3 sequence reads CASTRGENSPEAFF. This chain uses TRBV7-9 with TRBJ1-1; D is possibly TRBD1 (5 bases). The read is 3 residues too short to cover the CDR3 end, so that end is filled in from the germline J gene. Deletions cut 7 bases from V and 6 bases from J, with 18 bases between. CDR1 SEHNR and CDR2 FQNEAQ come from the germline V gene (reference sequence). This CDR3 comprises 14 residues.

CDR3 in amino acids: CASSLSTPPNEQFF. The sequenced CDR3 bases are TGCGCCAGCAGCTTGTCCACTCCCCCCAATGAG. This chain joins TRBV5-1 and TRBJ2-1; D is unclear. The CDR3 is cut off 3 residues early in the read; its end comes from the germline J gene. V was trimmed by 1 base and J by 6 bases, leaving 11 bases between them. The CDR3 extends over 14 amino acids. Germline V lookup: CDR1 SGHRS, CDR2 YFSETQ.

A remark on this clone: The read ends 3 residues before the CDR3 terminus; that terminus is restored from the germline J gene. This sequence joins TRBV6-1 and TRBJ1-2, with 8 positions matching TRBD1. The germline CDR1 and CDR2 sequences are MNHNS and SASEGT. The CDR3 is 15 residues long. The V and J ends lost 0 bases and 4 bases, in that order; junction bases with no gene match: 4. The CDR3 sequence is CASSEAPGTGYGYTF. Partial CDR3 DNA: TGTGCCAGCAGTGAAGCTCCTGGGACAGGCTATGGC.

A note on this clone: The read terminates 3 residues ahead of where the CDR3 ends, so the germline J gene completes it. This rearrangement joins TRBV20-1 to TRBJ2-2; weak D call: TRBD1 (6 bases). The germline V gene has CDR1 DFQATT and CDR2 SNEGSKA (reference sequence). V was shortened by 5 bases and J by 6 bases, with 25 bases between the two germline ends. This CDR3 region has 17 residues. The sequenced part of the CDR3 DNA is TGCAGTGCTGCGAGATTGGGGGCTGGGAGTGGGTCCGGGGAG. Translation: CSAARLGAGSGSGE. The full CDR3 is CSAARLGAGSGSGELFF.

Worth noting for this clone: Read data end 3 residues before the CDR3 end; the end is taken from the germline J gene. This chain connects TRBV7-9 to TRBJ2-5; tentatively, D is TRBD1 (6 bases). The V and J ends lost 1 base and 6 bases respectively, with 9 bases between them. Germline V gene lookup returns CDR1 SEHNR and CDR2 FQNEAQ (reference sequence). This CDR3 is built from 13 residues. CDR3 region: CASSLVGGKTQYF. CDR3 bases read: TGTGCCAGCAGCTTAGTAGGGGGAAAGACC.

In regard to this clone: The junction and the germline gene differ at one end; a read error may be behind it. The read ends 3 residues early relative to the CDR3; the germline J gene fills the gap. V is TRBV7-9 and J is TRBJ2-3; no reliable D call. This CDR3 region has 13 residues. From germline, CDR1 is SEHNR and CDR2 FQNEAQ (reference sequence). The CDR3 protein is CASTEGSADTQYF. The part of the CDR3 DNA that was read is TGTGCCAGCACCGAAGGGTCCGCAGACACG.

Concerning this clone itself: The read halts 3 residues ahead of the CDR3 end, with the missing end drawn from the germline J gene. V and J are TRBV20-1 and TRBJ2-3; possibly TRBD1 for D (6 bases). This CDR3 contains 13 residues. Germline values: CDR1 DFQATT, CDR2 SNEGSKA (reference sequence). The CDR3 bases that were read are TGCAGTGCTAAAGGGGGTGGGTGGGAGACG. It translates to CSAKGGGWET. The complete CDR3 reads CSAKGGGWETQYF.

In regard to this clone: The CDR3 end lies 3 residues beyond the end of the read and is filled in from the germline J gene. The J gene is TRBJ2-7, the V gene TRBV5-1; 7 nucleotides agree with TRBD1. This CDR3 is 15 amino acids long. Germline lookup yields CDR1 SGHRS and CDR2 YFSETQ. With 5 bases clipped from V and 3 bases from J, the junction kept 11 bases outside the gene matches. The CDR3 here is CASSYGQERFYEQYF. The covered CDR3 bases are TGCGCCAGCAGTTACGGACAGGAAAGGTTCTACGAG.

Regarding this clone: Read sequence stops 3 residues before the CDR3 end, and the germline J gene provides the missing end. This rearrangement joins TRBV7-6 to TRBJ2-2; D is uncertain. The CDR3 contains 16 residues. The ends were cut back, 1 base at V and 6 bases at J, with 15 bases in the middle. The germline CDR1 and CDR2 sequences are SGHVS and FNYEAQ. This CDR3 reads CASSLGAPVEAGELFF. The covered CDR3 bases are TGTGCCAGCAGCTTAGGGGCCCCAGTTGAAGCCGGGGAG.

Concerning this clone itself: Sequencing ends 3 residues short of the CDR3 end; the germline J gene provides the rest. The V and J genes are TRBV5-1 and TRBJ1-2; unclear D gene. This CDR3 region has 13 residues. In germline, CDR1 is SGHRS, CDR2 YFSETQ. The covered CDR3 bases are TGCGCCAGCAGCACGGGTGATAAAGAGACC. The encoded protein is CASSTGDKET. The CDR3 as a whole reads CASSTGDKETYTF.

As to this clone: The CDR3 end falls 3 residues outside the read, so it is completed with the germline J gene. The gene calls are TRBV28 and TRBJ2-5; a weak D match, TRBD2 (7 bases). CDR1 is MDHEN, CDR2 SYDVKM, per germline. Deletions cut 2 bases from V and 4 bases from J, with 11 bases between. The CDR3 is 14 amino acids. The covered CDR3 bases are TGTGCCAGCAGTTTAAGGGGGGGCGGAGAGACC. This translates into CASSLRGGGET. The entire CDR3 reads CASSLRGGGETQYF.

Details on this clone: The CDR3 end lies 3 residues beyond the end of the read and is filled in from the germline J gene. The chain is built from TRBV5-4 and TRBJ2-7, with TRBD1 identical over 11 bases. V dropped 3 bases and J dropped 1; count of bases not matched to a gene: 3. CDR3 length: 15 residues. From germline, CDR1 is SGHNT and CDR2 YYREEE (reference sequence). CDR3 bases read: TGTGCCAGCAGCTCAGGACAGGGGGCTTCCTACGAG. Translated, it gives CASSSGQGASYE. The whole CDR3 sequence reads CASSSGQGASYEQYF.

On this clone: The CDR3 goes on 3 residues after the read ends, and that part is filled in from the germline J gene. This rearrangement joins TRBV29-1 to TRBJ2-3; 8 bases are shared with TRBD2. CDR3 length: 16 amino acids. Germline CDR1 SQVTM, CDR2 ANQGSEA. The V segment lost 5 bases and the J segment 3 bases; nucleotides outside the gene matches: 13. The CDR3 sequence: CSVYGISGRGTDTQYF. The CDR3 bases that were read are TGCAGCGTTTATGGTATTTCCGGGAGGGGGACAGATACG.

A remark on this clone: The CDR3 is cut off 3 residues early in the read; its end comes from the germline J gene. The genes are TRBV20-1 and TRBJ2-7; the match to TRBD2 covers 8 bases. This CDR3 spans 14 amino acids. Losses at the gene ends were 3 bases for V and 2 bases for J; bases not matched to a gene: 6. CDR1 DFQATT and CDR2 SNEGSKA come from the germline V gene (reference sequence). The part of the CDR3 DNA that was read is TGCAGTGCTAGCGATAGCGGGACTACCTACGAG. Its translation: CSASDSGTTYE. The entire CDR3 is CSASDSGTTYEQYF.

A note on this clone: The CDR3 extends 3 residues past the end of the read, so its final part is completed from the germline J gene. V gene TRBV5-5 combines with J gene TRBJ1-6, with TRBD1 as a possible D gene (5 bases). The V gene lost 0 bases and the J gene lost 4 bases, with 5 bases spanning the gap. CDR1 and CDR2 (germline): SGHKS, YYEKEE (reference sequence). This CDR3 spans 14 amino acids. CDR3 loop: CASSLAGYNSPLHF. The CDR3 DNA, read in part, is TGTGCCAGCAGCTTGGCAGGGTATAATTCACCC.

About this clone itself: The CDR3 end falls 3 residues outside the read, so it is completed with the germline J gene. The chain has TRBV7-2 and TRBJ1-2; no reliable D call. Germline V gives CDR1 SGHTA, CDR2 FQGNSA. This CDR3 region has 11 residues. The CDR3: CASSFKRDYTF. The sequenced CDR3 bases are TGTGCCAGCAGCTTTAAGCGTGAC. The whole variable domain, filled in from reference TRBV7-2 and TRBJ1-2, reads GAGVSQSPSNKVTEKGKDVELRCDPISGHTALYWYRQSLGQGLEFLIYFQGNSAPDKSGLPSDRFSAERTGGSVSTLTIQRTQQEDSAVYLCASSFKRDYTFGSGTRLTVV.